A selection of T cell receptor beta chains follows, all from one sample in a study of blood T cell repertoires in COVID-19. The method was immunoSEQ multiplex PCR; TCRdb's version includes in-frame clones alone and lacks a portion of them. The table lists 200,000 to 300,000 clones, 82% of them singletons, with 4.7% in the top ten. Sequencing used peripheral blood. The receptors originated from a woman in her 70s with acute or convalescent COVID-19. Each CDR3 is given with its conserved first and last residue. A D gene is named only where the DNA matches it firmly. Rows give clone size only sometimes, using once, few, many, or a class for an expanded clone.

J gene,V gene,D gene,clone size,CDR3 DNA,CDR3 protein
TRBJ1-2,TRBV2,TRBD1,.,TGTGCCAGCAGCACCGGGACAGGCTATGGCTACACCTTC,CASSTGTGYGYTF
TRBJ2-2,TRBV11-2,TRBD2,.,TGTGCCAGCAGCTTGTCCCTAGCGGGGGACGGGGAGCTGTTTTTT,CASSLSLAGDGELFF
TRBJ1-2,TRBV5-6,TRBD1,.,TGTGCCAGCAGCCTCCGGGACAGGCTCACGTATGGCTACACCTTC,CASSLRDRLTYGYTF
TRBJ2-7,TRBV19,.,once,TGTGCCAGTGGGATGGGAGGGGGACTAAGAAACGAGCAGTACTTC,CASGMGGGLRNEQYF
TRBJ1-3,TRBV5-1,TRBD1,.,TGCGCCAGCAGCGCGACAGGGGCTGGTGGAAACACCATATATTTT,CASSATGAGGNTIYF
TRBJ1-2,TRBV6-2/TRBV6-3,.,once,TGTGCCAGCAGCAATTCCCGTCCGTTCTATGGCTACACCTTC,CASSNSRPFYGYTF
TRBJ1-2,TRBV3-1/TRBV3-2,.,.,TGTGCCAGCAGCCCAGACAGTAACTATGGCTACACCTTC,CASSPDSNYGYTF
TRBJ1-3,TRBV18,.,.,TGTGCCAGCTCACCAACTGTTCTCCGGGGAAACACCATATATTTT,CASSPTVLRGNTIYF
TRBJ1-1,TRBV2,.,.,TGTGCCAGCGCAAGAGACCTAGAGGGAGCTTTCTTT,CASARDLEGAFF
TRBJ2-7,TRBV6-5,.,.,TGTGCCAGCAGTTCCAAGACTAGTCATTACTTC,CASSSKTSHYF
TRBJ2-7,TRBV4-2,.,few,TGTGCCAGCAGCTTCCAAACAGGGAATGGCTACGAGCAGTACTTC,CASSFQTGNGYEQYF
TRBJ1-2,TRBV19,.,.,TGTGCCAGTAGTATATCGACAACTAACTATGGCTACACCTTC,CASSISTTNYGYTF
TRBJ2-7,TRBV7-2,.,.,TGTGCCAGCAGCTTGAACCTCCAGGAGGTCGAGCAGTACTTC,CASSLNLQEVEQYF
TRBJ1-6,TRBV7-2,.,.,TGTGCCAGCAGCCAGGGTTGGATAGGAAATTCACCCCTCCACTTT,CASSQGWIGNSPLHF
TRBJ2-1,TRBV11-2,.,.,TGTGCCAGCGTGGAGGTCCTAATGAGCTCCTACAATGAGCAGTTCTTC,CASVEVLMSSYNEQFF
TRBJ1-2,TRBV28,.,few,TGTGCCAGCAGTTTGCCCCGGGGGGCCAACTATGGCTACACCTTC,CASSLPRGANYGYTF
TRBJ1-1,TRBV5-4,.,once,TGTGCCAGCAGCTTGGAATCAGGGGCGCGGAGCACTGAAGCTTTCTTT,CASSLESGARSTEAFF
TRBJ2-5,TRBV7-9,.,.,TGTGCAGGGGGGGTTGAGACCCAGTACTTC,CAGGVETQYF
TRBJ2-5,TRBV9,.,.,TGTGCCAGCAGCGTCCCTCGCAGGGCCCACCAAGAGACCCAGTACTTC,CASSVPRRAHQETQYF
TRBJ2-1,TRBV5-1,TRBD1,.,TGCGCCAGCAGCTTGGAGACAGGGGGCTTCGATGAGCAGTTCTTC,CASSLETGGFDEQFF
TRBJ1-5,TRBV27,TRBD1,.,TGTGCCAGCAGCCGTACAGGGGGAGCGCAGCCCCAGCATTTT,CASSRTGGAQPQHF
TRBJ2-7,TRBV3-1/TRBV3-2,TRBD2,.,TGTGCCAGCAGCCCCTCGACGGGCGGGGGACTTCCCGAGCAGTACTTC,CASSPSTGGGLPEQYF
TRBJ2-7,TRBV7-2,.,.,TGTGCCAGCAGCCTCTCCGGACAGAGACCTTACGAGCAGTACTTC,CASSLSGQRPYEQYF
TRBJ1-2,TRBV27,.,.,TGTGCCAGCAGTGGGAGCCCCTACTATGGCTACACCTTC,CASSGSPYYGYTF
TRBJ1-1,TRBV7-2,TRBD1,.,TGTGCCAGCAGCTTAGTTAGCGTGGGACAGGGGGGTACTGAAGCTTTCTTT,CASSLVSVGQGGTEAFF
TRBJ1-1,TRBV6-5,.,once,TGTGCCAGCTCCGTAGCAAACACTGAAGCTTTCTTT,CASSVANTEAFF
TRBJ1-6,TRBV30,.,.,TGTGCCTGGAGTGTATCCAGGGTGAGCTCACCCCTCCACTTT,CAWSVSRVSSPLHF
TRBJ1-1,TRBV6-5,.,once,TGTGCCAGCCTTGTAATCGGGGGGGCAGATACTGAAGCTTTCTTT,CASLVIGGADTEAFF
TRBJ2-4,TRBV7-2,TRBD1,.,TGTGCCAGCAGCTCGCCCAGGGGGCGAGAAACCAAAAACATTCAGTACTTC,CASSSPRGRETKNIQYF
TRBJ1-2,TRBV11-2,.,.,TGTGCCAGCAGCTTGACAGCCGCCTATGGCTACACCTTC,CASSLTAAYGYTF
TRBJ1-1,TRBV10-3,.,.,TGTGCCATCAGTGAGTCTCAGGCTCAGAACACTGAAGCTTTCTTT,CAISESQAQNTEAFF
TRBJ2-7,TRBV7-2,.,.,TGTGCCAGCAGCTTAATCTCGGCGGGGGCTCCTTCCTACGAGCAGTACTTC,CASSLISAGAPSYEQYF
TRBJ1-3,TRBV6-5,.,.,TGTGCCAGCAGTCCCGGACGGGAAAGGGGAAACACCATATATTTT,CASSPGRERGNTIYF
TRBJ2-7,TRBV4-2,.,few,TGTGCCAGCAGCCAAGGTCCGACGGGTCCCAGCGAGCAGTACTTC,CASSQGPTGPSEQYF
TRBJ2-7,TRBV18,TRBD1,.,TGTGCCAGCTCACGACAGGGGTCCTACGAGCAGTACTTC,CASSRQGSYEQYF
TRBJ1-6,TRBV5-1,.,once,TGCGCCAGCAGCTTGGATCCCAGGGGAGACTCACCCCTCCACTTT,CASSLDPRGDSPLHF
TRBJ1-2,TRBV19,.,.,TGTGCCAGTAGTCCACAACAGGGTCCCTATGGCTACACCTTC,CASSPQQGPYGYTF
TRBJ1-5,TRBV29-1,.,once,TGCAGCGTTGAGGGGCCCGAGCCCCAGCATTTT,CSVEGPEPQHF
TRBJ1-5,TRBV28,TRBD1,.,TGTGCCAGCAGTTTGGGACAGGTCCTAAATCAGCCCCAGCATTTT,CASSLGQVLNQPQHF
TRBJ1-4,TRBV5-1,.,.,TGCGCCAGCAGCCCGCGGACTCCAGACGAAAAACTGTTTTTT,CASSPRTPDEKLFF
TRBJ2-6,TRBV4-1,.,.,TGCGCCAGCAGCCAAGACAGTAGGGGTGAGAGCTCTGGGGCCAACGTCCTGACTTTC,CASSQDSRGESSGANVLTF
TRBJ2-7,TRBV6-5,TRBD1,.,TGTGCCAGCGCAAGGGGGACAGGGATGTACGAGCAGTACTTC,CASARGTGMYEQYF
TRBJ2-5,TRBV7-9,.,.,TGTGCCAGCAGCTTCTCCCGGGCAGGGTCGGAGACCCAGTACTTC,CASSFSRAGSETQYF
TRBJ1-6,TRBV7-2,.,.,TGTGCCAGCAGCTTACAGGGGAGTCGGGGTTCACCCCTCCACTTT,CASSLQGSRGSPLHF
TRBJ2-5,TRBV30,.,few,TGTGCCTGGATCCGGTCGGAGACCCAGTACTTC,CAWIRSETQYF
TRBJ1-3,TRBV7-2,.,.,TGTGCCAGCAGCTTCTTCTCTGGAAACACCATATATTTT,CASSFFSGNTIYF
TRBJ1-1,TRBV29-1,.,.,TGCAGCGGCTCTTATCGGTTAATGAACACTGAAGCTTTCTTT,CSGSYRLMNTEAFF
TRBJ1-3,TRBV14,.,many,TGTGCCAGCAGCCAAGACAGGGGAAACACCATATATTTT,CASSQDRGNTIYF
TRBJ2-2,TRBV25-1,TRBD1,.,TGTGCCAGCAGTGACACCGGGACAGGGAACACCGGGGAGCTGTTTTTT,CASSDTGTGNTGELFF
TRBJ1-4,TRBV10-3,.,.,TGTGCCATCAGTGTAGGGGCAGACAATGAAAAACTGTTTTTT,CAISVGADNEKLFF
TRBJ2-2,TRBV5-1,.,.,TGCGCCAGCAGCTTGTGGGGAGACCCGGGCACCGGGGAGCTGTTTTTT,CASSLWGDPGTGELFF
TRBJ1-1,TRBV11-2,.,.,TGTGCCAGCACCTCTACAGTATCTTCCACTGAAGCTTTCTTT,CASTSTVSSTEAFF
TRBJ1-2,TRBV9,TRBD1,.,TGTGCCAGCAGCGTAGCAGGGGGCTACTATGGCTACACCTTC,CASSVAGGYYGYTF
TRBJ1-1,TRBV27,.,.,TGTGCCAGCAGTTTGCGGGATATAAGTTCCATGAACACTGAAGCTTTCTTT,CASSLRDISSMNTEAFF